The rows below give T cell receptor beta chains drawn from one sample of a study of blood T cell repertoires in COVID-19. The repertoire was sequenced with immunoSEQ multiplex PCR; TCRdb's copy has only in-frame clones and lacks some. Of roughly 160,000 clones detected, around 84% appear once; the ten largest clones hold about 7.3%. The material sequenced was peripheral blood. These receptors originate from a man aged 45 to 65 with active or convalescent COVID-19. Both conserved end residues are part of each CDR3. The order of the fields is J gene, D gene, clone size, V gene, CDR3 length, CDR3 protein, CDR3 DNA. The D gene is left open where the match is weak. Not all rows give a size; the values are once, few, many and, for expanded clones, a class.

j_gene: TRBJ2-1
d_gene: TRBD2
abundance: .
v_gene: TRBV11-3
len: 15
CDR3aa: CASSLAGLVDNEQFF
CDR3nt: TGTGCCAGCAGCTTAGCGGGACTAGTCGACAATGAGCAGTTCTTC

j_gene: TRBJ2-1
d_gene: .
abundance: .
v_gene: TRBV4-3
len: 12
CDR3aa: CASSQDRREQFF
CDR3nt: TGCGCCAGCAGCCAAGATAGGAGGGAGCAGTTCTTC

j_gene: TRBJ2-1
d_gene: TRBD2
abundance: .
v_gene: TRBV25-1
len: 16
CDR3aa: CASSETGLAAYNEQFF
CDR3nt: TGTGCCAGCAGTGAAACGGGACTAGCGGCTTACAATGAGCAGTTCTTC

j_gene: TRBJ1-2
d_gene: TRBD1
abundance: few
v_gene: TRBV4-3
len: 15
CDR3aa: CASSQDRTGRRGYTF
CDR3nt: TGCGCCAGCAGCCAAGATCGGACAGGGCGTCGTGGCTACACCTTC

j_gene: TRBJ2-3
d_gene: .
abundance: .
v_gene: TRBV3-1/TRBV3-2
len: 16
CDR3aa: CASSQDFGETTDTQYF
CDR3nt: TGTGCCAGCAGCCAAGACTTCGGGGAGACCACAGATACGCAGTATTTT

j_gene: TRBJ1-6
d_gene: TRBD1
abundance: .
v_gene: TRBV28
len: 18
CDR3aa: CASSPIFWDRGLYSPLHF
CDR3nt: TGTGCCAGCAGTCCCATCTTCTGGGACAGGGGCCTATATTCACCCCTCCACTTT

j_gene: TRBJ2-2
d_gene: TRBD1
abundance: .
v_gene: TRBV5-6
len: 15
CDR3aa: CASRTDRGDTGELFF
CDR3nt: TGTGCCAGCAGGACGGACAGGGGGGACACCGGGGAGCTGTTTTTT

j_gene: TRBJ1-2
d_gene: .
abundance: .
v_gene: TRBV5-6
len: 15
CDR3aa: CASTLSQVINYGYTF
CDR3nt: TGTGCCAGCACCCTATCCCAGGTTATTAACTATGGCTACACCTTC

j_gene: TRBJ2-3
d_gene: TRBD2
abundance: .
v_gene: TRBV5-1
len: 17
CDR3aa: CASSSTRGRAGTDTQYF
CDR3nt: TGCGCCAGCAGCTCCACTCGGGGGAGGGCGGGCACAGATACGCAGTATTTT

j_gene: TRBJ2-7
d_gene: TRBD2
abundance: .
v_gene: TRBV6-6
len: 13
CDR3aa: CASSERETYEQYF
CDR3nt: TGTGCCAGTAGCGAGCGGGAGACCTACGAGCAGTACTTC

j_gene: TRBJ2-1
d_gene: .
abundance: .
v_gene: TRBV5-1
len: 14
CDR3aa: CASSLGAAYNEQFF
CDR3nt: TGCGCCAGCAGCTTGGGTGCGGCCTACAATGAGCAGTTCTTC

j_gene: TRBJ1-4
d_gene: .
abundance: .
v_gene: TRBV19
len: 14
CDR3aa: CASTVGAWGEKLFF
CDR3nt: TGTGCCAGTACCGTTGGGGCCTGGGGTGAAAAACTGTTTTTT

j_gene: TRBJ2-1
d_gene: .
abundance: .
v_gene: TRBV11-1
len: 15
CDR3aa: CASSSRVLLIHEQFF
CDR3nt: TGTGCCAGCAGCTCAAGAGTCCTGTTAATCCATGAGCAGTTCTTC

j_gene: TRBJ2-3
d_gene: TRBD2
abundance: .
v_gene: TRBV2
len: 17
CDR3aa: CASSRWTSGTSTDTQYF
CDR3nt: TGTGCCAGCTCCCGGTGGACTAGCGGGACTAGCACAGATACGCAGTATTTT

j_gene: TRBJ2-7
d_gene: .
abundance: .
v_gene: TRBV6-5
len: 12
CDR3aa: CASTATRNEQYF
CDR3nt: TGTGCCAGCACCGCGACTCGTAACGAGCAGTACTTC

j_gene: TRBJ2-3
d_gene: TRBD1
abundance: .
v_gene: TRBV7-9
len: 16
CDR3aa: CASSLRDRGITDTQYF
CDR3nt: TGTGCCAGCAGCCTCCGGGACAGGGGGATCACAGATACGCAGTATTTT

j_gene: TRBJ2-7
d_gene: TRBD1
abundance: .
v_gene: TRBV18
len: 14
CDR3aa: CASSPRDRDNEQYF
CDR3nt: TGTGCCAGCTCACCCCGGGACAGGGACAACGAGCAGTACTTC

j_gene: TRBJ1-4
d_gene: TRBD1
abundance: once
v_gene: TRBV3-1/TRBV3-2
len: 16
CDR3aa: CASSQGTGGLGEKLFF
CDR3nt: TGTGCCAGCAGCCAAGGGACAGGGGGCTTGGGTGAAAAACTGTTTTTT

j_gene: TRBJ2-1
d_gene: .
abundance: .
v_gene: TRBV12-5
len: 14
CDR3aa: CASSVGRGYNEQFF
CDR3nt: TGTGCTAGTTCCGTGGGGCGGGGCTACAATGAGCAGTTCTTC

j_gene: TRBJ1-1
d_gene: .
abundance: .
v_gene: TRBV6-1
len: 14
CDR3aa: CASSEYQFNTEAFF
CDR3nt: TGTGCCAGCAGTGAATATCAGTTTAACACTGAAGCTTTCTTT

j_gene: TRBJ2-3
d_gene: TRBD2
abundance: few
v_gene: TRBV29-1
len: 16
CDR3aa: CSATPLAGPSTDTQYF
CDR3nt: TGCAGCGCAACCCCTCTAGCGGGGCCTAGCACAGATACGCAGTATTTT

j_gene: TRBJ1-2
d_gene: .
abundance: .
v_gene: TRBV5-6
len: 13
CDR3aa: CASSSGVNYGYTF
CDR3nt: TGTGCCAGCAGCTCAGGGGTTAACTATGGCTACACCTTC

j_gene: TRBJ2-7
d_gene: .
abundance: .
v_gene: TRBV6-5
len: 14
CDR3aa: CASSLWGDTYEQYF
CDR3nt: TGTGCCAGCAGCCTTTGGGGGGATACCTACGAGCAGTACTTC

j_gene: TRBJ2-5
d_gene: TRBD2
abundance: .
v_gene: TRBV7-2
len: 14
CDR3aa: CASSLGGGAETQYF
CDR3nt: TGTGCCAGCAGCTTAGGCGGGGGGGCGGAGACCCAGTACTTC

j_gene: TRBJ1-5
d_gene: .
abundance: .
v_gene: TRBV6-2/TRBV6-3
len: 16
CDR3aa: CASSYSQPKSNQPQHF
CDR3nt: TGTGCCAGCAGTTACTCACAGCCCAAGAGCAATCAGCCCCAGCATTTT

j_gene: TRBJ2-5
d_gene: TRBD2
abundance: .
v_gene: TRBV28
len: 17
CDR3aa: CASSPSGLAGVSETQYF
CDR3nt: TGTGCCAGCAGTCCCTCTGGGTTAGCGGGAGTCAGCGAGACCCAGTACTTC